A single sample gave rise to the 9 T cell receptor beta chains below, sequenced in a study of CD8 T cells in ankylosing spondylitis. Each CDR3 protein is one row after TCRdb ran MiXCR on the 5' RACE reads. The sample lists about 170,000 distinct CDR3 sequences, around 17% occurring once. The sequenced material came from blood, either unsorted or a sorted T cell fraction (not recorded which). Source of these receptors: a male donor with ankylosing spondylitis or in good health (not recorded which).

The J gene is TRBJ1-3, the V gene TRBV28; weak D call: TRBD1 (5 bases). V was pared by 7 bases and J by 4 bases, with 8 bases between. The CDR3 spans 12 residues. Germline CDR1 MDHEN, CDR2 SYDVKM. The CDR3 nucleotides are TGTGCCAGCACCCCAGGGGGAAACACCATATATTTT. This sequence encodes CASTPGGNTIYF.

J is TRBJ2-1 and V is TRBV20-1, with 7 bases identical to TRBD2. The junction had 3 bases not matched to a gene; V was cut back by 2 bases and J by 2 bases. CDR1 and CDR2 (germline): DFQATT, SNEGSKA (reference sequence). The CDR3 contains 14 residues. The CDR3 is CSARSSGPYNEQFF. The DNA for the CDR3 is TGCAGTGCTAGATCTAGCGGCCCCTACAATGAGCAGTTCTTC.

The chain has TRBV29-1 and TRBJ2-7; TRBD1 aligns across 7 bases. This CDR3 has 14 residues. J was trimmed by 3 bases and V by 5 bases; bases with no gene match: 10. Germline loops: CDR1 SQVTM, CDR2 ANQGSEA. The CDR3 DNA is TGCAGCGTTTTCTCGGGACAGAGTAGCTACGAGCAGTACTTC. It encodes CSVFSGQSSYEQYF.

This clonotype was observed at least ten times. This rearrangement joins TRBV7-6 to TRBJ2-2, with D perhaps matching TRBD1 or TRBD2 (5 bases each). The CDR3 is 15 amino acids. Trimming shortened V by 6 bases and J by 5 bases, and 16 bases separated the two germline ends. Per germline, CDR1 SGHVS and CDR2 FNYEAQ. The DNA for the CDR3 is TGTGCCAGCAGATCCGGGACCACGGGGACCGGGGAGCTGTTTTTT. This gives the protein CASRSGTTGTGELFF. Full variable domain (remainder filled in from reference TRBV7-6 and TRBJ2-2): GAGVSQSPRYKVTKRGQDVALRCDPISGHVSLYWYRQALGQGPEFLTYFNYEAQQDKSGLPNDRFSAERPEGSISTLTIQRTEQRDSAMYRCASRSGTTGTGELFFGEGSRLTVL.

In this sample, this clonotype turned up a few times. The gene calls are TRBV20-1 and TRBJ2-1; TRBD2 matches at 8 bases. The CDR3 extends over 17 amino acids. V trimming: 0 bases; J trimming: 7 bases; junction bases outside the gene matches: 14. CDR1 is DFQATT and CDR2 is SNEGSKA in the germline V gene (reference sequence). DNA for the CDR3: TGCAGTGCTAGAGATCAGGTGGGGTTAGCGGGGTCGAATGAGCAGTTCTTC. This translates into CSARDQVGLAGSNEQFF.

This clonotype has a count of ten or more. V usage is TRBV11-2 and J usage is TRBJ2-5, with 11 bases lining up with TRBD1. Germline loops: CDR1 SGHAT, CDR2 FQNNGV. This CDR3 has 15 residues. Germline trimming cut 0 bases from V and 7 bases from J; bases unmatched to any gene: 4. CDR3 protein: CASSLDRGQGGTQYF. Here the CDR3 DNA reads TGTGCCAGCAGCTTAGATCGGGGACAGGGGGGGACCCAGTACTTC.

This clonotype was observed many times. The chain joins TRBV12-3 or TRBV12-4 to TRBJ2-3; no clear D. This CDR3 is built from 13 residues. With 4 bases removed from V and 4 bases from J, the gap between germline ends came to 9 bases. The CDR3 DNA is TGTGCCAGCAGTTACTCTAGGCCAGATACGCAGTATTTT. It translates to CASSYSRPDTQYF.

As for this clonotype: The junction departs from germline at one end; a sequencing error may be responsible. J is TRBJ2-7 and V is TRBV30; 7 bases are a match to TRBD2. CDR3 length: 12 residues. Looked up from germline, CDR1 is GTSNPN and CDR2 is SVGIG (reference sequence). CDR3 sequence (DNA): TGTGCCTGGAAGGGGCCACGTGGGAGGGCCCACTTC. Residues: CAWKGPRGRAHF.

This clonotype was seen ten or more times. J is TRBJ2-3 and V is TRBV4-1; TRBD2 matches at 13 bases. Germline CDR1 reads MGHRA; CDR2 reads YSYEKL. The V and J ends lost 6 bases and 5 bases, in that order; junction bases with no gene match: 8. The CDR3 covers 16 residues. The CDR3 is CASRPGLAGAGDTQYF. For the CDR3, the DNA is TGCGCCAGCAGACCCGGACTAGCGGGAGCAGGAGATACGCAGTATTTT.